This T cell receptor beta chain was recovered during a study of T cells after yellow fever vaccination. Study-wide results and caveats: Most clones from primary vaccination were detected again post-booster (almost 98% CD4, around 88% CD8). Secondary responses were weaker yet peaked faster, day 5 versus 15.

To note about this clonotype: Its antigen is still unknown.

The CDR3 is made up of 17 amino acids. Germline-derived CDR1 and CDR2 are SGDLS and YYNGEE. Trimming cost V 0 bases and J 0 bases, with 13 bases left between them. MiXCR was run by TCRdb on the 5' RACE reads, yielding one entry per CDR3 protein. Of 450,000 to 650,000 distinct CDR3 sequences listed, less than 15% are singletons. This TCR came from a man aged 25-40 years who received the YFV17D yellow fever vaccine. The chain has TRBV9 and TRBJ2-1; D is perhaps TRBD1 (6 bases). The source was PBMCs, collected on the day of the yellow fever booster vaccination. CDR3 sequence: CASSVVGAASSYNEQFF. CDR3 sequence (DNA): TGTGCCAGCAGCGTAGTGGGGGCAGCGAGCTCCTACAATGAGCAGTTCTTC. The variable domain in full, with the rest retrieved from reference TRBV9 and TRBJ2-1, is DSGVTQTPKHLITATGQRVTLRCSPRSGDLSVYWYQQSLDQGLQFLIQYYNGEERAKGNILERFSAQQFPDLHSELNLSSLELGDSALYFCASSVVGAASSYNEQFFGPGTRLTVL.